Presented here are 8 T cell receptor beta chains from one specimen sequenced in a study of shared clonotypes between healthy human individuals. TCRdb's table, derived via immunoSEQ multiplex PCR, lists solely in-frame clones and lacks some. The sample carries fewer than 650,000 clones, about 79% recorded once. Sequenced material: PBMCs. These receptors were collected from a woman in her 40s in good health. Some clones in this sample may be carry-over from other donors' samples.

This clone was seen only a few times. This rearrangement joins TRBV27 to TRBJ1-1, with 7 positions matching TRBD1. This CDR3 comprises 16 residues. V dropped 5 bases and J dropped 0; count of bases not matched to a gene: 9. CDR1 and CDR2 from the germline V gene are MNHEY and SMNVEV (reference sequence). CDR3 protein: CASSANRDSLNTEAFF. CDR3 nucleotides: TGTGCCAGCAGTGCGAATCGGGACAGCCTGAACACTGAAGCTTTCTTT.

The gene calls are TRBV5-6 and TRBJ2-5; D ambiguous. The ends were cut back, 0 bases at V and 1 base at J, with 4 bases in the middle. The CDR3 consists of 13 residues. The germline V gene has CDR1 SGHDT and CDR2 YYEEEE. CDR3 coding DNA: TGTGCCAGCAGCTTGGGGGTCCAAGAGACCCAGTACTTC. Translating gives CASSLGVQETQYF.

The gene calls are TRBV11-3 and TRBJ2-2; no clear D. Trimming took 0 bases from V and 8 from J, leaving 7 bases between them. CDR3 size: 13 residues. Germline V gene data show CDR1 as SGHNT and CDR2 as YENEEA. CDR3 in amino acids: CASSLDRSGELFF. In DNA, the CDR3 is TGTGCCAGCAGCTTAGACAGATCAGGGGAGCTGTTTTTT. The full variable domain, completed using reference TRBV11-3 and TRBJ2-2, is EAGVVQSPRYKIIEKKQPVAFWCNPISGHNTLYWYLQNLGQGPELLIRYENEEAVDDSQLPKDRFSAERLKGVDSTLKIQPAELGDSAVYLCASSLDRSGELFFGEGSRLTVL.

This chain uses TRBV4-1 with TRBJ2-2; 7 bases line up with TRBD2. This CDR3 region has 15 residues. Germline loops: CDR1 MGHRA, CDR2 YSYEKL. Trimming removed 4 bases from V and 3 bases from J; junction bases left unmatched: 5. The CDR3 region is CASSLGRVYTGELFF. As DNA, the CDR3 is TGCGCCAGCAGCCTAGGGAGGGTTTACACCGGGGAGCTGTTTTTT.

The chain carries TRBV2 and TRBJ2-1; 12 nucleotides line up with TRBD2. Germline trimming cut 4 bases from V and 4 bases from J; bases unmatched to any gene: 2. The CDR3 loop spans 15 amino acids. Germline-derived CDR1 and CDR2 are SNHLY and FYNNEI. The CDR3 region is CASSGTSGAYNEQFF. CDR3 nucleotide sequence: TGTGCCAGCAGTGGGACTAGCGGGGCATACAATGAGCAGTTCTTC.

This chain joins TRBV7-2 and TRBJ1-2, with TRBD1 identical over 7 bases. The germline V gene encodes CDR1 SGHTA and CDR2 FQGNSA. With V trimmed by 0 bases and J by 7 bases, 8 bases remained unmatched. CDR3 length equals 15 residues. The DNA of the CDR3 is TGTGCCAGCAGCTTAGCGACCAGGGGGTTGGGTGGCTACACCTTC. It codes for CASSLATRGLGGYTF.

This chain joins TRBV7-2 and TRBJ2-5; 16 positions match TRBD2. The CDR3 runs 19 residues. Per the germline V gene, CDR1 is SGHTA and CDR2 is FQGNSA. Trimming at V came to 5 bases and at J to 1 base, leaving 10 bases not matched to a gene. The CDR3 sequence is CASSKGLAGGRGSQETQYF. The CDR3 DNA reads TGTGCCAGCAGCAAGGGACTAGCGGGAGGGAGGGGGAGCCAAGAGACCCAGTACTTC.

This clone has just a few counts. The chain combines TRBV6-6 with TRBJ2-7, with D maybe TRBD2 (6 bases). The CDR3 sequence is 14 residues long. V was clipped by 7 bases and J by 0 bases, with 13 bases between them. Germline values: CDR1 MNHNY, CDR2 SVGAGI (reference sequence). The CDR3 nucleotides read TGTGCCAGCAAACCAAGGGACTCCTCCTACGAGCAGTACTTC. Its translation: CASKPRDSSYEQYF.